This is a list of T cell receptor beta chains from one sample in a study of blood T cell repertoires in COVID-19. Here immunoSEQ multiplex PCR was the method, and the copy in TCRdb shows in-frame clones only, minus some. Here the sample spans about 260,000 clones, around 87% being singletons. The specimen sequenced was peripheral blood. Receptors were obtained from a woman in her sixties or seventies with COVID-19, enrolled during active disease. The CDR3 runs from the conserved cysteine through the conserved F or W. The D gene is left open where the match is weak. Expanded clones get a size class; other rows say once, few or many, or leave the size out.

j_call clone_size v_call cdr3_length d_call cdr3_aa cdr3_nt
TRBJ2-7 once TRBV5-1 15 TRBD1 CASSRDRPSSYEQYF TGCGCCAGCAGCAGGGACAGGCCCAGCTCCTACGAGCAGTACTTC
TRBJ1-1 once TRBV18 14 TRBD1 CASSPTDRGTEAFF TGTGCCAGCTCACCAACGGACAGGGGCACTGAAGCTTTCTTT
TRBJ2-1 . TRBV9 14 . CASSVAVGSHEQFF TGTGCCAGCAGCGTAGCTGTGGGGAGCCATGAGCAGTTCTTC
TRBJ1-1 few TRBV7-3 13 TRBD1 CASSLQGATEAFF TGTGCCAGCAGCTTACAGGGGGCCACTGAAGCTTTCTTT
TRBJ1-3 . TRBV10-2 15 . CASSEDDGSGNTIYF TGCGCCAGCAGTGAGGACGACGGGTCTGGAAACACCATATATTTT
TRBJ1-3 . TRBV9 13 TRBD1 CASSVGDRLIKDF TGTGCCAGCAGCGTAGGGGACAGGCTTATCAAGGATTTT
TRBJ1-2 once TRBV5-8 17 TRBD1 CASSLVRGTGVNYGYTF TGTGCCAGCAGCTTGGTTAGGGGGACAGGCGTTAACTATGGCTACACCTTC
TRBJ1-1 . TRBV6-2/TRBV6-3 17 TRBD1 CASSYPRTGTMNTEAFF TGTGCCAGCAGTTACCCTAGGACAGGGACAATGAACACTGAAGCTTTCTTT
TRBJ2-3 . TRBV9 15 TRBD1 CASSVTGGWRDTQYF TGTGCCAGCAGCGTTACAGGGGGCTGGAGAGATACGCAGTATTTT
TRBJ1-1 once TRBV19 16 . CASSPGVLLMNTEAFF TGTGCCAGTAGTCCGGGGGTTCTCCTTATGAACACTGAAGCTTTCTTT
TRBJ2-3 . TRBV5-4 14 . CASSLTASTDTQYF TGTGCCAGCAGCTTAACCGCGAGCACAGATACGCAGTATTTT
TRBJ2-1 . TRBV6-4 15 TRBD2 CASSASSGLRNEQFF TGTGCCAGCAGTGCCTCTAGCGGCCTACGCAATGAGCAGTTCTTC
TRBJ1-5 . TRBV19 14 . CASSISGDNQPQHF TGTGCCAGTAGTATCTCCGGGGATAATCAGCCCCAGCATTTT
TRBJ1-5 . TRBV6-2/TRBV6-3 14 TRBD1 CASSFGGGSQPQHF TGTGCCAGCAGTTTCGGAGGGGGCAGTCAGCCCCAGCATTTT
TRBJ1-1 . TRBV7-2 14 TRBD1 CASSRTFGTGFAFF TGTGCCAGCAGCCGCACTTTCGGGACAGGGTTTGCTTTCTTT
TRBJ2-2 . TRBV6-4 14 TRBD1 CASSRQGTTGELFF TGTGCCAGCAGTCGACAGGGGACCACCGGGGAGCTGTTTTTT
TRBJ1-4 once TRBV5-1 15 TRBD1 CASSTTGTGNEKLFF TGCGCCAGCAGCACCACCGGGACAGGAAATGAAAAACTGTTTTTT
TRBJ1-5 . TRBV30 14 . CAWSVSGSNQPQHF TGTGCCTGGAGTGTAAGTGGCAGCAATCAGCCCCAGCATTTT
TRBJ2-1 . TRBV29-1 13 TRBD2 CSVDTSGYNEQFF TGCAGCGTTGATACTAGCGGTTACAATGAGCAGTTCTTC
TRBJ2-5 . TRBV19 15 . CASTPKWGQGQTQYF TGTGCCAGTACTCCGAAGTGGGGGCAGGGCCAGACCCAGTACTTC
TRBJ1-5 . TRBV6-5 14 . CASRSTGGNQPQHF TGTGCCAGCAGATCGACGGGAGGCAATCAGCCCCAGCATTTT
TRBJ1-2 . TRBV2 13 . CASSETGIYGYTF TGTGCCAGCAGTGAAACAGGGATCTATGGCTACACCTTC
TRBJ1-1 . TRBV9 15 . CASSPRGAVNTEAFF TGTGCCAGCAGCCCCCGCGGGGCTGTGAACACTGAAGCTTTCTTT
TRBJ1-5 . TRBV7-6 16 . CASSLQGGRVDQPQHF TGTGCCAGCAGCTTACAGGGTGGGAGGGTTGATCAGCCCCAGCATTTT
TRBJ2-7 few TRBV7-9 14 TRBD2 CASSNSGRGLEQYF TGTGCCAGCAGTAATAGCGGGAGGGGGCTCGAGCAGTACTTC
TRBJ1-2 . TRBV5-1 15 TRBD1 CASSSGPGQGYGYTF TGCGCCAGCAGCTCGGGCCCCGGACAGGGCTATGGCTACACCTTC